The source of this T cell receptor (beta chain) is a study of T cell repertoires in cytomegalovirus infection. Across the study: Both a matching HLA type and CMV infection were indicated by public TCR beta signatures. Findings of the study overall: Frequencies of public TCR beta families were cumulated, and this identified carriers of CMV plus the relevant HLA. What dominated the ex vivo response were HLA-C-restricted CMV-specific TCR beta clonotypes.

A note on this clonotype: No antigen is known for it.

Germline V gene data show CDR1 as MGHRA and CDR2 as YSYEKL. Trimming took off 0 bases at V and 8 bases at J, with 16 bases between the two ends. The CDR3 runs to 16 residues. TCRdb re-analysed the reads in MiXCR, keeping a single row per CDR3 protein. The sample consists of more than 200,000 distinct CDR3 sequences, approximately 10% of them appearing once. The chain carries TRBV4-1 and TRBJ1-4, with D hard to call. The sample consisted of PBMCs. The sequence came from a human donor in good health (CMV status not recorded). Some clones in this sample may be carry-over from other donors' samples. The CDR3 DNA is TGCGCCAGCAGCCAAGATCGTCTCAGGTTGGGAGAAAAACTGTTTTTT. Residues: CASSQDRLRLGEKLFF.